What follows are 22 T cell receptor beta chains derived from one specimen sequenced in a study of T cell repertoires in cytomegalovirus infection. TCRdb re-derived calls from the reads in MiXCR, one entry per CDR3 protein. The table lists roughly 230,000 distinct CDR3 sequences, approximately 15% of them singletons, with roughly 45% in the top ten. Sequenced: CD8+ T cells from PBMCs. The source of these receptors is a human donor in good health (CMV status not recorded). Some clones in this sample may be carry-over from other donors' samples.

This clonotype was counted ten times or more. V usage is TRBV7-2 and J usage is TRBJ2-2; D perhaps matches TRBD2 (5 bases). The CDR3 is 15 amino acids. The germline gives CDR1 SGHTA, CDR2 FQGNSA. V was trimmed by 1 base and J by 1 base, leaving 7 bases between them. The CDR3 reads CASSLVGRNTGELFF. The CDR3 DNA sequence: TGTGCCAGCAGCTTAGTTGGGAGGAACACCGGGGAGCTGTTTTTT. The complete variable domain, with remaining parts taken from reference TRBV7-2 and TRBJ2-2, reads GAGVSQSPSNKVTEKGKDVELRCDPISGHTALYWYRQSLGQGLEFLIYFQGNSAPDKSGLPSDRFSAERTGGSVSTLTIQRTQQEDSAVYLCASSLVGRNTGELFFGEGSRLTVL.

The sample holds many counts of this clonotype. The J gene is TRBJ1-6, the V gene TRBV7-6; D is possibly TRBD1 (5 bases). V was shortened by 5 bases and J by 6 bases, with 11 bases between the two germline ends. The CDR3 runs 14 residues. Per the germline V gene, CDR1 is SGHVS and CDR2 is FNYEAQ. The CDR3 region is CASSQRRGNSPLHF. For the CDR3, the DNA is TGTGCCAGCAGCCAAAGGAGGGGTAATTCACCCCTCCACTTT.

This clonotype was found many times. In DNA, the CDR3 is TGTGCCAGCAGCTGGGGTGCGGTCTACGAGCAGTACTTC. The encoded protein is CASSWGAVYEQYF. The chain recombines TRBV7-2 with TRBJ2-7; unclear D gene. V lost 4 bases and J 3 bases, leaving 10 bases between the germline ends. CDR1 and CDR2 from the germline V gene are SGHTA and FQGNSA. This CDR3 has 13 amino acids.

This clonotype was found a few times. The rearrangement uses TRBV4-3 and TRBJ2-1; D gene unclear. CDR3 length equals 15 residues. V lost 1 base and J 1 base, leaving 8 bases between the germline ends. Germline CDR1 reads LGHNA; CDR2 reads YSLEER. The CDR3 DNA reads as TGCGCCAGCAGCCAAGGTTTGTTTTCCTACAATGAGCAGTTCTTC. It encodes CASSQGLFSYNEQFF.

The V and J genes are TRBV5-3 and TRBJ1-1; the match to TRBD1 covers 7 bases. TRBV5-3 is labeled an ORF, and its function is uncertain. The V segment lost 8 bases and the J segment 0 bases; nucleotides outside the gene matches: 10. The CDR3 sequence is 15 residues long. CDR3 residues: CASSRRGQMNTEAFF. The CDR3 DNA reads TGTGCCAGCAGCCGTAGGGGACAGATGAACACTGAAGCTTTCTTT.

V usage is TRBV20-1 and J usage is TRBJ2-2; TRBD1 might be the D (6 bases). Germline assignment: CDR1 DFQATT and CDR2 SNEGSKA (reference sequence). This CDR3 contains 14 residues. With 5 bases removed from V and 1 base from J, the gap between germline ends came to 11 bases. The CDR3 region is CSAVTGQNTGELFF. For the CDR3, the DNA is TGCAGTGCTGTGACAGGTCAGAACACCGGGGAGCTGTTTTTT.

The chain combines TRBV6-8 with TRBJ1-1; no clear D gene. Germline loops: CDR1 MNHGY, CDR2 SAAAGT. V was clipped by 0 bases and J by 5 bases, with 13 bases between them. The CDR3 sequence is 15 residues long. CDR3 amino acids: CASSYSLDGGTEAFF. CDR3 nucleotide sequence: TGTGCCAGCAGTTACTCCCTGGACGGAGGGACTGAAGCTTTCTTT.

The sample holds many counts of this clonotype. This chain joins TRBV12-3 or TRBV12-4 and TRBJ1-1; D perhaps matches TRBD1 (6 bases). The CDR3 runs to 15 residues. V was clipped by 5 bases and J by 5 bases, with 18 bases between them. The CDR3 DNA reads TGTGCCAGCAGTAACAACAGGGTTTTAGGGACTGAAGCTTTCTTT. Its translation is CASSNNRVLGTEAFF.

The sample holds many counts of this clonotype. The rearrangement uses TRBV28 and TRBJ2-7; TRBD1 is a possible D gene (6 bases). This CDR3 has 16 amino acids. The germline V gene has CDR1 MDHEN and CDR2 SYDVKM. Trimming removed 5 bases at V and 0 bases at J, with 17 bases between. The CDR3 DNA sequence: TGTGCCAGCAGTCCTCTAGCAGACAGGCTCTCCTACGAGCAGTACTTC. It is translated as CASSPLADRLSYEQYF.

This rearrangement joins TRBV28 to TRBJ1-1; D remains ambiguous. The CDR3 runs to 14 residues. Germline CDR1 reads MDHEN; CDR2 reads SYDVKM. Trimming removed 6 bases from V and 5 bases from J, with 16 bases in between. Here the CDR3 reads CASRIRTGGTEAFF. CDR3 coding DNA: TGTGCCAGCAGGATTAGGACGGGTGGGACTGAAGCTTTCTTT.

Comments on this clonotype: One end of the junction varies from germline; a read error may be responsible. The chain links TRBV27 to TRBJ1-2, with D possibly matching TRBD1 (5 bases). From germline, CDR1 is MNHEY and CDR2 SMNVEV (reference sequence). CDR3 size: 13 residues. CDR3 region: CASSLRLGRGCTF. DNA of the CDR3: TGTGCCAGCAGTTTACGTCTGGGGCGAGGCTGCACCTTC.

V usage is TRBV6-2 or TRBV6-3 and J usage is TRBJ2-2; D ambiguous. The CDR3 covers 17 residues. In germline, CDR1 is MNHEY, CDR2 SVGEGT. V gave up 2 bases and J gave up 4 bases, with 17 bases separating them. In DNA form, the CDR3 reads TGTGCCAGCAGTTACACCCCTTCCGGGTCAACCACCGGGGAGCTGTTTTTT. Protein sequence: CASSYTPSGSTTGELFF.

This clonotype was observed many times. The rearrangement joins TRBV7-6 to TRBJ1-1; no firm D call. The CDR3 sequence is 13 residues long. Germline V CDR1 and CDR2: SGHVS, FNYEAQ. V lost 5 bases and J lost 7, with 14 bases in between. This CDR3 reads CASSDELGNEAFF. The CDR3 nucleotides read TGTGCCAGCAGCGACGAGTTGGGGAATGAAGCTTTCTTT.

This clonotype was counted many times. The rearrangement uses TRBV7-9 and TRBJ1-1; D perhaps matches TRBD1 (5 bases). The germline V gene has CDR1 SEHNR and CDR2 FQNEAQ (reference sequence). Between the trimmed V and J ends, which lost 6 bases and 0 bases, there was a span of 17 bases. The CDR3 sequence is 16 residues long. In DNA, the CDR3 is TGTGCCAGCAGGTGGGGGGACGGGATCATGAACACTGAAGCTTTCTTT. This sequence encodes CASRWGDGIMNTEAFF. The full variable domain, with the rest looked up from reference TRBV7-9 and TRBJ1-1, is DTGVSQNPRHKITKRGQNVTFRCDPISEHNRLYWYRQTLGQGPEFLTYFQNEAQLEKSRLLSDRFSAERPKGSFSTLEIQRTEQGDSAMYLCASRWGDGIMNTEAFFGQGTRLTVV.

This chain uses TRBV7-9 with TRBJ2-5, with D perhaps TRBD2 (5 bases). V lost 4 bases, J lost 2 bases, and 20 bases lay in between. The germline V gene encodes CDR1 SEHNR and CDR2 FQNEAQ (reference sequence). This CDR3 region has 17 residues. The CDR3 region is CASSSQGGLQIQETQYF. Written as DNA, the CDR3 is TGTGCCAGCAGCTCACAAGGAGGCCTTCAGATACAAGAGACCCAGTACTTC.

About this clonotype: Its ends do not fully match the called genes, so a read error is possible. CDR3 protein: CASSITGSMNTEALF. CDR3 sequence (DNA): TGTGCCAGTAGTATAACTGGCAGCATGAACACTGAAGCTTTGTTT. This chain uses TRBV19 with TRBJ1-1, with D uncertain. CDR1 is LNHDA, CDR2 SQIVND, per germline (reference sequence). This CDR3 comprises 15 residues. Complete variable domain (other parts from reference TRBV19 and TRBJ1-1): DGGITQSPKYLFRKEGQNVTLSCEQNLNHDAMYWYRQDPGQGLRLIYYSQIVNDFQKGDIAEGYSVSREKKESFPLTVTSAQKNPTAFYLCASSITGSMNTEALFGQGTRLTVV.

The sample holds a few counts of this clonotype. The CDR3 DNA reads as TGTGCCAGCAGTTCCCATCAAGAGACCCAGTACTTC. Its translation is CASSSHQETQYF. V is TRBV6-2 or TRBV6-3 and J is TRBJ2-5, with D hard to call. Germline loops: CDR1 MNHEY, CDR2 SVGEGT. Trimming stripped 4 bases from V and 2 bases from J, with 5 bases between. There are 12 residues in the CDR3.

This chain links TRBV28 with TRBJ1-1, with TRBD1 identical over 9 bases. Trimming took 6 bases from V and 4 from J; bases not matched to a gene: 15. Germline CDR1 reads MDHEN; CDR2 reads SYDVKM. CDR3 size: 17 residues. CDR3 sequence (DNA): TGTGCCAGCAGCCCTCTCGGGACAGGGAGTGCGGGCACTGAAGCTTTCTTT. Protein: CASSPLGTGSAGTEAFF.

In its sample, this clonotype was seen many times. The rearrangement uses TRBV7-2 and TRBJ2-1; 9 bases align to TRBD2. The V gene end was trimmed by 3 bases and the J gene end by 9 bases; junction bases not matched to a gene: 9. CDR1 SGHTA and CDR2 FQGNSA come from the germline V gene. The CDR3 runs to 15 residues. In DNA form, the CDR3 reads TGTGCCAGCAGCTTCGGCGGGGGGGCTCAAAGTGAGCAGTTCTTC. Its translation is CASSFGGGAQSEQFF. Full variable domain (missing parts from reference TRBV7-2 and TRBJ2-1): GAGVSQSPSNKVTEKGKDVELRCDPISGHTALYWYRQSLGQGLEFLIYFQGNSAPDKSGLPSDRFSAERTGGSVSTLTIQRTQQEDSAVYLCASSFGGGAQSEQFFGPGTRLTVL.

The V gene is TRBV7-6, the J gene TRBJ2-1; 8 bases line up with TRBD2. Looked up from germline, CDR1 is SGHVS and CDR2 is FNYEAQ. The CDR3 sequence is 17 residues long. After removal of 5 bases from V and 0 bases from J, the junction contained 9 bases not matched to a gene. CDR3 in amino acids: CASSPRGAGASYNEQFF. DNA for the CDR3: TGTGCCAGCAGCCCGCGGGGAGCGGGGGCCTCCTACAATGAGCAGTTCTTC.

The chain links TRBV5-6 to TRBJ2-4; the D gene is possibly TRBD1 (5 bases). Deletions cut 4 bases from V and 9 bases from J, with 17 bases between. CDR1 SGHDT and CDR2 YYEEEE come from the germline V gene. This CDR3 has 14 amino acids. CDR3 in DNA: TGTGCCAGCAGCCCAGGGATCTCGGGTAGCATTCAGTACTTC. Translated: CASSPGISGSIQYF.

The CDR3 bases are TGCAGTGCTAGAGTTAGGGGGGGCAGAGATGAGCAGTTCTTC. Amino acid sequence: CSARVRGGRDEQFF. This chain links TRBV20-1 with TRBJ2-1, with a weak D call TRBD2 (7 bases). Germline V CDR1 and CDR2: DFQATT, SNEGSKA (reference sequence). CDR3 length: 14 amino acids. V lost 1 base to trimming and J lost 8 bases, with 15 bases between them.